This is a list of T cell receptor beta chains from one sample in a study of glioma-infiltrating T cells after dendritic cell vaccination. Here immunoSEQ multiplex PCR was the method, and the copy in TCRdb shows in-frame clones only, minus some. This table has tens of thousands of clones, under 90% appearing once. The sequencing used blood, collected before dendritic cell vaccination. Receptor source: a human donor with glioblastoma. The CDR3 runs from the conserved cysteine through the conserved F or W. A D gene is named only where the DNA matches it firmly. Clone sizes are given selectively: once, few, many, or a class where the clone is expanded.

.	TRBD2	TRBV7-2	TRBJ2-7	TGTGCCAGCAGCTACGGGACTAGCGGGAGCTACGAGCAGTACTTC	CASSYGTSGSYEQYF
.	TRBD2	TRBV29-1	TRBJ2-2	TGCAGCGTTGAAGAGGCTAGCGGGGGGTTTACCGGGGAGCTGTTTTTT	CSVEEASGGFTGELFF
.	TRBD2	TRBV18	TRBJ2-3	TGTGCCAGCTCACCCCGGGGGGTTTCTAGCACAGATACGCAGTATTTT	CASSPRGVSSTDTQYF
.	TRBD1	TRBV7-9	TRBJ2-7	TGTGCCAGCAGCTCGCAGGACAGGGCGGGGCAGTACTTC	CASSSQDRAGQYF
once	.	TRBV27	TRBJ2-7	TGTGCCAGCAGTTTAACCGGTACCTACGAGCAGTACTTC	CASSLTGTYEQYF
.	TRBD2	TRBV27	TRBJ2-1	TGTGCCAGCAGTCCTGGACTAGCGGCGTACAATGAGCAGTTCTTC	CASSPGLAAYNEQFF
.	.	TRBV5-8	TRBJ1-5	TGTGCCAGCAGCTTCCCCTCCTCGGAAGGGGCCCATCAGCCCCAGCATTTT	CASSFPSSEGAHQPQHF
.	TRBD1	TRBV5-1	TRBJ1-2	TGCGCCAGCAGCTTGGGGACAGGGCTGGGAGGCTACACCTTC	CASSLGTGLGGYTF
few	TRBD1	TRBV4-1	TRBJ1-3	TGCGCCAGCAGCCAAGATACAGGGGTCAGAAACACCATATATTTT	CASSQDTGVRNTIYF
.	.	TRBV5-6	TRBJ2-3	TGTGCCAGCAGCTTTTGGGGCCTGGACACAGATACGCAGTATTTT	CASSFWGLDTDTQYF
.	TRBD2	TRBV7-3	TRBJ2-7	TGTGCCAGCAGCTTAACCGGGACTAGCGGGAGTCTGTACTTC	CASSLTGTSGSLYF
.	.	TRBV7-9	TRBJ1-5	TGTGCCAGCAGCCGAGCGGGGGCAGTGACAGTCCAGCATTTT	CASSRAGAVTVQHF
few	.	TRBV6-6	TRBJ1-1	TGTGCCAGCAGTTCTACAGGGTTGAACACTGAAGCTTTCTTT	CASSSTGLNTEAFF
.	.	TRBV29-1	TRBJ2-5	TGCAGCGTTGAATGGCGGAGCGGAATCCAGTACTTC	CSVEWRSGIQYF
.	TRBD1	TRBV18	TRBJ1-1	TGTGCCAGCTCACCACCGTCACAGGGGTTTACTGAAGCTTTCTTT	CASSPPSQGFTEAFF
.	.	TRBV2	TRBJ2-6	TGTGCCAGCAGTGGCAGGGCTGGGGCCAACGTCCTGACTTTC	CASSGRAGANVLTF
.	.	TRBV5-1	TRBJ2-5	TGCGCCAGCAGCTTGTTACAGGGTAAAGAGACCCAGTACTTC	CASSLLQGKETQYF
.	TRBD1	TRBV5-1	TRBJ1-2	TGCGCCAGCAGCTTGGGCCAGGGGGCGCGTGGCTACACCTTC	CASSLGQGARGYTF
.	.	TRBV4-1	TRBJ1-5	TGCGCCAGCAGCCAAGATCAACACCACGATCAGCCCCAGCATTTT	CASSQDQHHDQPQHF
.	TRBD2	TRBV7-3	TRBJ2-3	TGTGCCAGCAGCTCCACCAGCGGGAGGGCCGCAGATACGCAGTATTTT	CASSSTSGRAADTQYF
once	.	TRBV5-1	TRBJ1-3	TGCGCCAGCAGTCCCGACAGCTATGGAAACACCATATATTTT	CASSPDSYGNTIYF
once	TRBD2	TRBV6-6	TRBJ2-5	TGTGCCAGTCAAGCGGCGGGAGCAGGAGAGACCCAGTACTTC	CASQAAGAGETQYF
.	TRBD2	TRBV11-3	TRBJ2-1	TGTGCCAGCAGCCTATGGACTAGCGGGAGGAATTACAATGAGCAGTTCTTC	CASSLWTSGRNYNEQFF
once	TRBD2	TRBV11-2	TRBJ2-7	TGTGCCAGCAGCTTGGACCCGGCGGGGGGCTACGAGCAGTACTTC	CASSLDPAGGYEQYF
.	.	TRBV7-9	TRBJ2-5	TGTGCCAGCAGCTTCGGGACTGGCCAAGAGACCCAGTACTTC	CASSFGTGQETQYF
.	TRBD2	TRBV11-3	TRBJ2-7	TGTGCCAGCAGCTTAGAACTAGCGGGACCGGGCGAGCAGTACTTC	CASSLELAGPGEQYF